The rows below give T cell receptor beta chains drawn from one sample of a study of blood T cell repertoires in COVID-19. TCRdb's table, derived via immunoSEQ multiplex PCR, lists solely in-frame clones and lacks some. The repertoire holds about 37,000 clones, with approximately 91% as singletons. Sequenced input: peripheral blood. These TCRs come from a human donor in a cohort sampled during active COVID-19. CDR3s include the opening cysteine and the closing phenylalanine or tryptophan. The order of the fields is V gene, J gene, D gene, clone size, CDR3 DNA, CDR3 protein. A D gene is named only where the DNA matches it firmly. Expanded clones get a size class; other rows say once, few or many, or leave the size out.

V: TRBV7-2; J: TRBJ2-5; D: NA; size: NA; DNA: TGTGCCAGCAGCCCCGGGGTCGTAGTAGCCTCCCAAGAGACCCAGTACTTC; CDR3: CASSPGVVVASQETQYF
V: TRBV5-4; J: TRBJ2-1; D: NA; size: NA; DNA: TGTGCCAGCAGCTCCACAGGGATCGGGGAGCAGTTCTTC; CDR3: CASSSTGIGEQFF
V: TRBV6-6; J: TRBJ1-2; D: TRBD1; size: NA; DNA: TGTGCCAGCAGTTGGGAACAGGGGGTGGGCTATGGCTACACCTTC; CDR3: CASSWEQGVGYGYTF
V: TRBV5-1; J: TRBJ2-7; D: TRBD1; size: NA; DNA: TGCGCCAGCAGCTTAAGGACAGGTCTTACCTACGAGCAGTACTTC; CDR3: CASSLRTGLTYEQYF
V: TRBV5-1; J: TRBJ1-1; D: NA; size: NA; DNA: TGCGCCAGCAGCTTGGACCGGGGGGCTGAAGCTTTCTTT; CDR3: CASSLDRGAEAFF
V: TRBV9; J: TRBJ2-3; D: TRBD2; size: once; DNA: TGTGCCAGCAGCGCGGGACTAGCGGGGGGAATAAGCACAGATACGCAGTATTTT; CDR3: CASSAGLAGGISTDTQYF
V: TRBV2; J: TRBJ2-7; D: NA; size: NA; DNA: TGTGCCAGCAGGGCGACACTCTACGAGCAGTACTTC; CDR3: CASRATLYEQYF
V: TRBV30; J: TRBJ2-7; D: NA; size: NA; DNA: TGTGCCTGGAGCGACAGAACCTACGAGCAGTACTTC; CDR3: CAWSDRTYEQYF
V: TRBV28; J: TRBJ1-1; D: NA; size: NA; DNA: TGTGCCAGTAATTCAGGGGACACTGAAGCTTTCTTT; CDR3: CASNSGDTEAFF
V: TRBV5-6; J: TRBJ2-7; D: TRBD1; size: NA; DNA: TGTGCCAGCAGCTCCGGGACAGGGCTCTACGAGCAGTACTTC; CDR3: CASSSGTGLYEQYF
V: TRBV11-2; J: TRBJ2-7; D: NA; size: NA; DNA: TGTGCCAGCAGCTTAGGCTGGGACACGAATTACGAGCAGTACTTC; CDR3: CASSLGWDTNYEQYF